Listed here is a single T cell receptor beta chain. TCRdb reprocessed the PCR reads via MiXCR. The data show about 6,000 clones, roughly 27% seen once. No treatment had been given to any patient before thyroid surgery. The source of the sample is a study of metastatic and nonmetastatic thyroid tumors. Trimming at V came to 9 bases and at J to 4 bases, leaving 7 bases not matched to a gene. Looked up from germline, CDR1 is SGHTA and CDR2 is FQGNSA. This CDR3 contains 14 residues. This rearrangement joins TRBV7-2 to TRBJ2-1, with 9 nucleotides matching TRBD1. The sequenced sample consisted of adjacent normal tissue. The sequence derives from a female donor with papillary thyroid cancer or a benign thyroid nodule (not recorded which). Some clones in this sample may be carry-over from other donors' samples. Here the CDR3 DNA reads TGTGCCAGAGGACGGGACAGGGTGTACAATGAGCAGTTCTTC. This codes for CARGRDRVYNEQFF. The whole variable domain, remainder taken from reference TRBV7-2 and TRBJ2-1, is GAGVSQSPSNKVTEKGKDVELRCDPISGHTALYWYRQSLGQGLEFLIYFQGNSAPDKSGLPSDRFSAERTGGSVSTLTIQRTQQEDSAVYLCARGRDRVYNEQFFGPGTRLTVL.